Below, 18 T cell receptor beta chains from the same sample are listed, as sequenced in a study of T cell changes during pregnancy in multiple sclerosis. Produced via immunoSEQ multiplex PCR; TCRdb's table is partial and in-frame only. The profile shows about 70,000 clones, around 94% of them singletons. This specimen was peripheral blood, taken in the third trimester of pregnancy. Every receptor here comes from a female donor with multiple sclerosis, enrolled in a pregnancy study.

This clone was picked up one time. V is TRBV5-6 and J is TRBJ1-1; no definite D call. V was cut by 2 bases and J by 5 bases, with 10 bases left in between. The germline gives CDR1 SGHDT, CDR2 YYEEEE. This CDR3 spans 13 amino acids. CDR3 protein: CASSFGHRTEAFF. The CDR3 nucleotides are TGTGCCAGCAGCTTCGGTCATCGGACTGAAGCTTTCTTT.

This chain links TRBV18 with TRBJ1-4, with a possible D match to TRBD1 (6 bases). CDR1 and CDR2 (germline): KGHSH, LQKENI. With 2 bases removed from V and 8 bases from J, the gap between germline ends came to 12 bases. The CDR3 is 14 residues long. The CDR3 sequence is CASSPGAGAEKLFF. The CDR3 coding sequence is TGTGCCAGCTCACCAGGGGCGGGGGCAGAAAAACTGTTTTTT.

The J gene is TRBJ2-1, the V gene TRBV20-1; D is unresolved. Germline-derived CDR1 and CDR2 are DFQATT and SNEGSKA (reference sequence). This CDR3 region has 11 residues. Deletions cut 1 base from V and 11 bases from J, with 9 bases between. The CDR3, as DNA: TGCAGTGCTAGAGTTCGTGGGCAGCAGTTCTTC. Protein product: CSARVRGQQFF.

The count of this clone is one. The rearrangement uses TRBV18 and TRBJ1-2; 8 bases are a match to TRBD1. Germline-derived CDR1 and CDR2 are KGHSH and LQKENI. V lost 3 bases and J lost 4; bases outside the gene matches: 13. The CDR3 runs 17 residues. The CDR3 DNA reads TGTGCCAGCTCACCGCTACACCCTGCGGACAGGGCCTATGGCTACACCTTC. Amino acids: CASSPLHPADRAYGYTF.

The genes are TRBV6-1 and TRBJ1-3; 8 nucleotides match TRBD1. CDR1 is MNHNS and CDR2 is SASEGT in the germline V gene. The CDR3 has 14 amino acids. The J segment lost 4 bases and the V segment lost 6 bases, leaving 5 bases of the junction unmatched. The CDR3 nucleotides are TGTGCCAGCAGACCGGGGACAGGAGGAAACACCATATATTTT. Its translation is CASRPGTGGNTIYF.

The chain combines TRBV6-5 with TRBJ2-7; the match to TRBD1 covers 8 bases. Germline CDR1 is MNHEY and CDR2 is SVGAGI. V trimming: 10 bases; J trimming: 6 bases; junction bases outside the gene matches: 11. This CDR3 is 13 amino acids long. CDR3 protein: CATRGDRGGEQYF. As DNA, the CDR3 is TGTGCCACCCGGGGAGACAGGGGAGGCGAGCAGTACTTC.

The chain recombines TRBV21-1 with TRBJ1-3; the table gives TRBD1 as D, unverified against the DNA. TRBV21-1 is a listed pseudogene. CDR3 length: 12 amino acids. CDR3 sequence (DNA): TGTGCCAGCAACCCCGGGACAGGGGCCATATATTTT. It encodes CASNPGTGAIYF.

V is TRBV27 and J is TRBJ1-2; 7 nucleotides align to TRBD1. V shed 0 bases and J 0 bases; nucleotides not matched to a gene: 4. The CDR3 runs to 16 residues. The V gene's germline CDR1 is MNHEY and CDR2 SMNVEV (reference sequence). The CDR3 DNA is TGTGCCAGCAGTTTATCCCCCGGGACAGCTAACTATGGCTACACCTTC. It yields the protein CASSLSPGTANYGYTF.

The CDR3 DNA follows: TGTGCCAGCTCACCAGGGGACAGCTACAATGAGCAGTTCTTC. This sequence encodes CASSPGDSYNEQFF. The chain links TRBV18 to TRBJ2-1; 7 nucleotides align to TRBD1. This CDR3 spans 14 amino acids. The V segment lost 2 bases and the J segment 3 bases; nucleotides outside the gene matches: 1. Germline V lookup: CDR1 KGHSH, CDR2 LQKENI.

The chain carries TRBV7-2 and TRBJ1-3; 9 nucleotides line up with TRBD1. V gave up 5 bases and J gave up 0 bases; unmatched junction bases: 2. CDR1 is SGHTA, CDR2 FQGNSA, per germline. The CDR3 spans 15 residues. In nucleotides, the CDR3 is TGTGCCAGCAGCCCACAGGGGGCCTCTGGAAACACCATATATTTT. It specifies CASSPQGASGNTIYF.

This chain links TRBV13 with TRBJ1-6, with D tentatively TRBD1 (5 bases). The ends were cut back, 10 bases at V and 9 bases at J, with 19 bases in the middle. CDR1 and CDR2 (germline): PRHDT, FYEKMQ (reference sequence). The CDR3 runs 14 residues. DNA for the CDR3: TGTGCCACTGGGGAGGCCAGGGCATCTTCACCCCTCCACTTT. Translating gives CATGEARASSPLHF. The full variable domain, its missing parts supplied by reference TRBV13 and TRBJ1-6, is AAGVIQSPRHLIKEKRETATLKCYPIPRHDTVYWYQQGPGQDPQFLISFYEKMQSDKGSIPDRFSAQQFSDYHSELNMSSLELGDSALYFCATGEARASSPLHFGNGTRLTVT.

The rearrangement uses TRBV5-1 and TRBJ2-7; a possible D gene is TRBD2 (7 bases). Germline V lookup: CDR1 SGHRS, CDR2 YFSETQ. CDR3 length: 13 amino acids. The V end was cut by 4 bases, the J end by 4 bases, with 12 bases between. The CDR3 nucleotides read TGCGCCAGCAGCCTAGGGGGGGGGTACGAGCAGTACTTC. Amino acids: CASSLGGGYEQYF.

The chain couples TRBV7-2 to TRBJ1-2; D not resolved. V was cut by 3 bases and J by 0 bases, with 8 bases left in between. The CDR3 is made up of 14 amino acids. Germline V CDR1 and CDR2: SGHTA, FQGNSA. As DNA, the CDR3 is TGTGCCAGCAGCTTTAGCGACACTAACTATGGCTACACCTTC. Its protein is CASSFSDTNYGYTF. The full variable domain, rest sourced from reference TRBV7-2 and TRBJ1-2, is GAGVSQSPSNKVTEKGKDVELRCDPISGHTALYWYRQSLGQGLEFLIYFQGNSAPDKSGLPSDRFSAERTGGSVSTLTIQRTQQEDSAVYLCASSFSDTNYGYTFGSGTRLTVV.

The V gene is TRBV2, the J gene TRBJ2-4, with TRBD2 matching 13 bases. CDR3 length: 14 amino acids. The V gene's germline CDR1 is SNHLY and CDR2 FYNNEI. The junction had 8 bases not matched to a gene; V was cut back by 10 bases and J by 8 bases. CDR3: CATRTSGGWDIQYF. DNA for the CDR3: TGTGCCACCCGGACTAGCGGGGGTTGGGACATTCAGTACTTC.

The V and J genes are TRBV7-2 and TRBJ2-1; D not certain. Trimming removed 1 base at V and 0 bases at J, with 7 bases between. The CDR3 length is 15 residues. Germline CDR1 and CDR2: SGHTA and FQGNSA. In DNA, the CDR3 is TGTGCCAGCAGCTTAGTTACGGGCTCCTACAATGAGCAGTTCTTC. Its protein is CASSLVTGSYNEQFF.

The V call is TRBV19, the J call TRBJ1-4, with D possibly TRBD1 on 5 matching bases. The CDR3 length is 14 residues. From germline, CDR1 is LNHDA and CDR2 SQIVND (reference sequence). V was shortened by 5 bases and J by 11 bases, with 18 bases between the two germline ends. CDR3 DNA: TGTGCCAGTAGTCCTGGACAAACGGGTCAGAAACTGTTTTTT. This gives the protein CASSPGQTGQKLFF. Full variable domain (outside the CDR3, taken from reference TRBV19 and TRBJ1-4): DGGITQSPKYLFRKEGQNVTLSCEQNLNHDAMYWYRQDPGQGLRLIYYSQIVNDFQKGDIAEGYSVSREKKESFPLTVTSAQKNPTAFYLCASSPGQTGQKLFFGSGTQLSVL.

This clone was detected only once. This chain links TRBV12-5 with TRBJ1-5, with a tentative D call TRBD1 (6 bases). This CDR3 spans 14 amino acids. Germline V lookup: CDR1 LGHNT, CDR2 FRNRAP. Trimming pared 7 bases from V and 6 bases from J, leaving 16 bases between. The CDR3 reads CASVIGGAVQPQHF. The CDR3 region has the DNA TGTGCTAGTGTCATCGGGGGGGCGGTTCAGCCCCAGCATTTT.

This sequence joins TRBV7-3 and TRBJ2-3; 9 bases are a match to TRBD1. V lost 5 bases and J lost 1; bases outside the gene matches: 4. CDR1 and CDR2 (germline): SGHTA, FQGTGA. CDR3 length: 15 amino acids. CDR3: CASSRRTGGTDTQYF. CDR3 coding DNA: TGTGCCAGCAGCAGACGGACAGGGGGCACAGATACGCAGTATTTT.